The 28 T cell receptor beta chains listed next were all sequenced from one sample in a study of OX40 agonist ivuxolimab in advanced cancers. The repertoire was sequenced with immunoSEQ multiplex PCR; TCRdb's copy has only in-frame clones and lacks some. The sample carries roughly 99,000 clones, approximately 90% recorded once. The sequenced sample was CD4+ or CD8+ T cells sorted from blood, obtained in a trial of the OX40 agonist ivuxolimab. The receptors derive from an adult with an advanced solid tumor such as melanoma, head and neck, liver or kidney cancer.

In the case of this clone: This sample includes further DNA sequences coding for the same CDR3. This rearrangement joins TRBV27 to TRBJ2-1; no reliable D call. Per germline, CDR1 MNHEY and CDR2 SMNVEV (reference sequence). Trimming took 6 bases from V and 2 from J, leaving 8 bases between them. The length of the CDR3 is 13 residues. The CDR3 nucleotides read TGTGCCAGCAGCCCTGGACCCTACAATGAGCAGTTCTTC. Its protein is CASSPGPYNEQFF.

The genes are TRBV6-5 and TRBJ1-3, with TRBD1 identical over 7 bases. This CDR3 has 15 amino acids. Losses at the gene ends were 7 bases for V and 2 bases for J; bases not matched to a gene: 8. CDR1 MNHEY and CDR2 SVGAGI come from the germline V gene. The CDR3 sequence: CASTHLGTAGNTIYF. The CDR3 nucleotides read TGTGCCAGCACCCACCTCGGGACAGCTGGAAACACCATATATTTT.

The chain uses TRBV28 and TRBJ2-7; no clear D gene. Looked up from germline, CDR1 is MDHEN and CDR2 is SYDVKM. This CDR3 spans 12 amino acids. V dropped 2 bases and J dropped 4 bases, with 6 bases sitting between them. CDR3 sequence (DNA): TGTGCCAGCAGTTTACCCAATTACGAGCAGTACTTC. Translated, it gives CASSLPNYEQYF.

The chain links TRBV27 to TRBJ2-5; 15 bases match TRBD2. The ends lost 4 bases at V and 4 bases at J; junction bases unmatched: 7. Germline V gene sequence: CDR1 MNHEY, CDR2 SMNVEV (reference sequence). The CDR3 runs to 17 residues. CDR3 amino acids: CASSSWTSGRGGETQYF. Here the CDR3 DNA reads TGTGCCAGCAGTTCATGGACTAGCGGGAGGGGAGGAGAGACCCAGTACTTC.

This rearrangement joins TRBV21-1 to TRBJ2-1. TRBV21-1 is a pseudogene locus. The CDR3 contains 16 residues. Written as DNA, the CDR3 is TGTGCCAGCAGCAAAAGAGGGGTTCTCTCCTACAATGAGCAGTTCTTC. Protein sequence: CASSKRGVLSYNEQFF.

The chain is built from TRBV21-1 and TRBJ2-7; the table names TRBD1, a call not compared with the DNA. TRBV21-1 corresponds to a pseudogene. The CDR3 loop spans 16 amino acids. The CDR3 sequence: CASSKKGQGTVYEQYF. Written as DNA, the CDR3 is TGTGCCAGCAGCAAAAAGGGACAGGGTACTGTCTACGAGCAGTACTTC.

The V gene is TRBV6-1, the J gene TRBJ2-1; tentatively, D is TRBD1 (6 bases). CDR1 is MNHNS and CDR2 is SASEGT in the germline V gene. The CDR3 consists of 12 residues. V lost 6 bases and J lost 9, with 12 bases in between. Here the CDR3 reads CASRLTGFEQFF. The CDR3 DNA is TGTGCCAGCAGATTAACAGGGTTTGAGCAGTTCTTC.

The chain's CDR3 is CASSIDRSNTGELFF. In DNA form, the CDR3 reads TGTGCCAGTAGTATAGACAGATCGAACACCGGGGAGCTGTTTTTT. The J gene is TRBJ2-2, the V gene TRBV19; D is ambiguous. Germline V gives CDR1 LNHDA, CDR2 SQIVND (reference sequence). CDR3 length: 15 residues. The V end lost 0 bases, the J end lost 0 bases, and 5 bases lay between the germline ends.

The CDR3 loop reads CASSVDPNIYTGELFF. Here the CDR3 DNA reads TGTGCCAGCAGCGTAGACCCCAACATATACACCGGGGAGCTGTTTTTT. V is TRBV9 and J is TRBJ2-2, with D hard to call. Germline V lookup: CDR1 SGDLS, CDR2 YYNGEE. The CDR3 runs to 16 residues. The ends were cut back, 0 bases at V and 3 bases at J, with 12 bases in the middle.

This chain uses TRBV25-1 with TRBJ2-7; D unresolved. V dropped 3 bases and J dropped 1 base, with 10 bases sitting between them. CDR1 and CDR2 from the germline V gene are MGHDK and SYGVNS. This CDR3 is built from 14 residues. CDR3 DNA sequence: TGTGCCAGCAGTGATTCAAGGGTTTCCTACGAGCAGTACTTC. Translated: CASSDSRVSYEQYF.

The chain uses TRBV27 and TRBJ1-5; D may be TRBD1 (5 bases). V lost 2 bases and J 4 bases, leaving 9 bases between the germline ends. The germline CDR1 and CDR2 sequences are MNHEY and SMNVEV (reference sequence). The CDR3 is 14 residues long. CDR3 sequence (DNA): TGTGCCAGCAGTTTAACCGGGGGGAATCAGCCCCAGCATTTT. Its protein is CASSLTGGNQPQHF.

The gene calls are TRBV9 and TRBJ2-2, with TRBD2 matching over 8 bases. Unmatched junction bases numbered 9, after V lost 6 bases and J lost 5 bases. The V gene's germline CDR1 is SGDLS and CDR2 YYNGEE. This CDR3 is 15 amino acids long. CDR3: CASNYAGGSTGELFF. The CDR3 DNA sequence: TGTGCCAGCAATTACGCGGGAGGAAGTACCGGGGAGCTGTTTTTT.

The CDR3 DNA reads as TGCAGTGCTAGAGGGGACTACGAGCAGTACTTC. This gives the protein CSARGDYEQYF. The chain recombines TRBV20-1 with TRBJ2-7; D remains unclear. Germline V gene data show CDR1 as DFQATT and CDR2 as SNEGSKA (reference sequence). The CDR3 covers 11 residues. V was trimmed by 1 base and J by 3 bases, leaving 4 bases between them.

The chain recombines TRBV19 with TRBJ1-5; D is perhaps TRBD1 (6 bases). The CDR3 totals 15 residues. V was trimmed by 9 bases and J by 2 bases, leaving 17 bases between them. Germline V gene lookup returns CDR1 LNHDA and CDR2 SQIVND (reference sequence). CDR3 loop: CASQRQARGNQPQHF. In DNA form, the CDR3 reads TGTGCCAGCCAAAGACAGGCTAGGGGCAATCAGCCCCAGCATTTT.

This clone was counted a few times. V usage is TRBV7-2 and J usage is TRBJ1-2; D might be TRBD1 (6 bases). The CDR3 is 13 residues long. Between the trimmed V and J ends, which lost 6 bases and 6 bases, there was a span of 14 bases. CDR1 is SGHTA, CDR2 FQGNSA, per germline. The CDR3 sequence: CASRKDGGDGYTF. The CDR3 nucleotides are TGTGCCAGCAGAAAAGATGGGGGCGATGGCTACACCTTC.

The V call is TRBV7-6, the J call TRBJ2-7, with TRBD1 identical over 7 bases. Germline-derived CDR1 and CDR2 are SGHVS and FNYEAQ. V was pared by 5 bases and J by 3 bases, with 4 bases of the junction left unmatched. The CDR3 totals 13 residues. The CDR3 region is CASSRGTDYEQYF. DNA for the CDR3: TGTGCCAGCAGCCGAGGGACAGACTACGAGCAGTACTTC.

The rearrangement links TRBV6-1 to TRBJ1-5; D is unclear. Germline V gene data show CDR1 as MNHNS and CDR2 as SASEGT. CDR3 length: 12 residues. V lost 7 bases, J lost 3 bases, and 7 bases lay in between. The CDR3 region is CASTTANQPQHF. The CDR3 nucleotides are TGTGCCAGCACCACCGCCAATCAGCCCCAGCATTTT.

This chain joins TRBV7-2 and TRBJ2-1; D may correspond to TRBD1 or TRBD2 (5 bases each). The CDR3 runs 15 residues. V dropped 0 bases and J dropped 3 bases, with 9 bases sitting between them. The germline V gene encodes CDR1 SGHTA and CDR2 FQGNSA. The CDR3 DNA is TGTGCCAGCAGCTTAGCCGGGACGGTCTACAATGAGCAGTTCTTC. Residues: CASSLAGTVYNEQFF.

The chain couples TRBV6-5 to TRBJ2-7; 9 nucleotides line up with TRBD2. V shed 4 bases and J 6 bases; nucleotides not matched to a gene: 13. CDR3 length: 16 residues. The germline V gene has CDR1 MNHEY and CDR2 SVGAGI. CDR3 coding DNA: TGTGCCAGCAGTTCGTGGGGGGTAGCGGGAGTGACCGAGCAGTACTTC. It codes for CASSSWGVAGVTEQYF.

CDR3 region: CATSRVAFGGARLDEQFF. The CDR3 region has the DNA TGTGCCACCAGCAGAGTGGCTTTTGGGGGAGCCCGGCTGGATGAGCAGTTCTTC. V gene TRBV15 combines with J gene TRBJ2-1; either TRBD1 or TRBD2 may supply D (5 bases each). The CDR3 runs 18 residues. The germline gives CDR1 LNHNV, CDR2 YYDKDF (reference sequence). The ends were cut back, 1 base at V and 8 bases at J, with 24 bases in the middle. Full variable domain (remainder filled in from reference TRBV15 and TRBJ2-1): DAMVIQNPRYQVTQFGKPVTLSCSQTLNHNVMYWYQQKSSQAPKLLFHYYDKDFNNEADTPDNFQSRRPNTSFCFLDIRSPGLGDTAMYLCATSRVAFGGARLDEQFFGPGTRLTVL.

This clone was seen just once. The V gene is TRBV15, the J gene TRBJ1-3; 7 bases fit TRBD1. Losses at the gene ends were 3 bases for V and 5 bases for J; bases not matched to a gene: 7. In germline, CDR1 is LNHNV, CDR2 YYDKDF (reference sequence). The CDR3 has 15 amino acids. CDR3 sequence: CATSSIEGARNTIYF. CDR3 nucleotide sequence: TGTGCCACCAGCAGTATTGAGGGGGCCCGAAACACCATATATTTT.

The V call is TRBV19, the J call TRBJ1-1, with TRBD1 identical over 7 bases. This CDR3 is built from 14 residues. CDR1 LNHDA and CDR2 SQIVND come from the germline V gene (reference sequence). With 9 bases clipped from V and 2 bases from J, the junction kept 9 bases outside the gene matches. CDR3 protein: CASRSGGENTEAFF. The CDR3 DNA is TGTGCCAGCAGATCAGGGGGTGAAAACACTGAAGCTTTCTTT.

V is TRBV23-1 and J is TRBJ2-7, with TRBD2 as a possible D gene (6 bases). TRBV23-1 is an ORF for which the function is uncertain. The CDR3 is made up of 14 amino acids. V was trimmed by 6 bases and J by 2 bases, leaving 14 bases between them. As DNA, the CDR3 is TGCGCCAGCAGACCTCCGGGAGTGGCCTACGAGCAGTACTTC. As protein: CASRPPGVAYEQYF.

The CDR3 DNA is TGTGCCAGCAGTTCTCCCCTACGGACAGGGCCTTTTAACTATGGCTACACCTTC. This encodes CASSSPLRTGPFNYGYTF. The genes are TRBV28 and TRBJ1-2; 8 positions agree with TRBD1. J gave up 1 base and V 4 bases, and 14 bases lay outside the gene matches. CDR3 length: 18 residues. CDR1 MDHEN and CDR2 SYDVKM come from the germline V gene.

This CDR3 is CASSSDTSSNQPQHF. DNA for the CDR3: TGTGCCAGCTCATCGGACACTAGCTCAAATCAGCCCCAGCATTTT. The genes are TRBV18 and TRBJ1-5; perhaps TRBD1 as D (5 bases). Trimming took 5 bases from V and 4 from J, leaving 15 bases between them. Germline V lookup: CDR1 KGHSH, CDR2 LQKENI. This CDR3 is 15 amino acids long.

The genes are TRBV11-3 and TRBJ2-7; D is perhaps TRBD2 (5 bases). The germline CDR1 and CDR2 sequences are SGHNT and YENEEA. This CDR3 is 12 amino acids long. The V gene lost 5 bases and the J gene lost 3 bases, with 8 bases spanning the gap. CDR3 in DNA: TGTGCCAGCAGCCAGCGGAGCTACGAGCAGTACTTC. Translation gives CASSQRSYEQYF.

This chain joins TRBV7-9 and TRBJ2-2, with TRBD2 identical over 7 bases. Per the germline V gene, CDR1 is SEHNR and CDR2 is FQNEAQ (reference sequence). V shed 1 base and J 14 bases; nucleotides not matched to a gene: 4. CDR3 length equals 12 residues. The CDR3 here is CASSLGREALFF. The CDR3 bases are TGTGCCAGCAGCTTAGGCCGGGAGGCACTGTTTTTT.

The chain uses TRBV5-1 and TRBJ2-7; D is ambiguous. Germline loops: CDR1 SGHRS, CDR2 YFSETQ. With 2 bases removed from V and 6 bases from J, the gap between germline ends came to 12 bases. The CDR3 has 13 amino acids. CDR3 amino acids: CASSLGSEFEQYF. CDR3 sequence (DNA): TGCGCCAGCAGCTTAGGATCGGAGTTCGAGCAGTACTTC. Full variable domain (rest looked up from reference TRBV5-1 and TRBJ2-7): KAGVTQTPRYLIKTRGQQVTLSCSPISGHRSVSWYQQTPGQGLQFLFEYFSETQRNKGNFPGRFSGRQFSNSRSEMNVSTLELGDSALYLCASSLGSEFEQYFGPGTRLTVT.